The rows below give T cell receptor beta chains drawn from one sample of a study of blood T cell repertoires in COVID-19. The assay was immunoSEQ multiplex PCR, and TCRdb's table has in-frame clones only and misses some. The table lists fewer than 200,000 clones, about 80% of them singletons. Sequencing input: peripheral blood. These receptors all come from a woman aged 80 or over with acute or convalescent COVID-19. The CDR3 runs from the conserved cysteine through the conserved F or W. Fields, in order: CDR3 protein, CDR3 DNA, clone size, V gene, J gene, D gene. The D gene is left open where the match is weak. Only some rows state a clone size, as once, few, many or a class for expanded clones.

cdr3_aa: CASSQYPLTGKDTDTQYF
cdr3_nt: TGCGCCAGCAGTCAATACCCCCTGACAGGGAAGGACACAGATACGCAGTATTTT
clone_size: .
v_call: TRBV23-1
j_call: TRBJ2-3
d_call: TRBD1

cdr3_aa: CASGPRDRGSYNEQFF
cdr3_nt: TGTGCTAGTGGACCGAGAGACAGGGGGTCCTACAATGAGCAGTTCTTC
clone_size: .
v_call: TRBV12-5
j_call: TRBJ2-1
d_call: TRBD1

cdr3_aa: CASSDRVSTEAFF
cdr3_nt: TGTGCCAGCAGCGACAGGGTTAGCACTGAAGCTTTCTTT
clone_size: .
v_call: TRBV3-1/TRBV3-2
j_call: TRBJ1-1
d_call: TRBD1

cdr3_aa: CASSQGTGTGGFGTEAFF
cdr3_nt: TGTGCCAGCAGCCAAGGAACCGGGACAGGGGGATTTGGGACTGAAGCTTTCTTT
clone_size: .
v_call: TRBV4-2
j_call: TRBJ1-1
d_call: TRBD1

cdr3_aa: CASSLGPGGDGYTF
cdr3_nt: TGCGCCAGCAGCTTGGGGCCAGGGGGCGATGGCTACACCTTC
clone_size: .
v_call: TRBV5-1
j_call: TRBJ1-2
d_call: TRBD1

cdr3_aa: CASSRLAPGGNEQFF
cdr3_nt: TGTGCCAGCAGCAGACTAGCACCGGGGGGCAATGAGCAGTTCTTC
clone_size: once
v_call: TRBV7-2
j_call: TRBJ2-1
d_call: TRBD2

cdr3_aa: CASSNGQGNGYTF
cdr3_nt: TGTGCCAGCAGTAATGGACAGGGGAATGGCTACACCTTC
clone_size: .
v_call: TRBV6-5
j_call: TRBJ1-2
d_call: TRBD1

cdr3_aa: CASSLGLAGGFDEQYF
cdr3_nt: TGCGCCAGCAGCTTGGGACTAGCGGGAGGATTTGACGAGCAGTACTTC
clone_size: .
v_call: TRBV5-1
j_call: TRBJ2-7
d_call: TRBD2

cdr3_aa: CASSLLGRLNTGELFF
cdr3_nt: TGTGCCAGCAGTTTATTGGGCAGGTTGAACACCGGGGAGCTGTTTTTT
clone_size: once
v_call: TRBV28
j_call: TRBJ2-2
d_call: .

cdr3_aa: CASSSQGRAAEAFF
cdr3_nt: TGTGCCAGCAGTTCACAGGGGCGGGCCGCTGAAGCTTTCTTT
clone_size: few
v_call: TRBV2
j_call: TRBJ1-1
d_call: TRBD1

cdr3_aa: CASTPDRVSQPQHF
cdr3_nt: TGTGCCAGCACCCCGGACAGGGTGAGCCAGCCCCAGCATTTT
clone_size: .
v_call: TRBV2
j_call: TRBJ1-5
d_call: TRBD1

cdr3_aa: CASSHPDSFHNEQFF
cdr3_nt: TGCGCCAGCAGCCACCCAGATTCCTTTCACAATGAGCAGTTCTTC
clone_size: .
v_call: TRBV4-1
j_call: TRBJ2-1
d_call: .

cdr3_aa: CASSLLAGAGELFF
cdr3_nt: TGTGCCAGCAGTTTGCTAGCGGGAGCCGGGGAGCTGTTTTTT
clone_size: .
v_call: TRBV27
j_call: TRBJ2-2
d_call: TRBD2

cdr3_aa: CASSPHPSGSSYNEQFF
cdr3_nt: TGTGCCAGCAGCCCTCATCCTAGCGGGAGCTCCTACAATGAGCAGTTCTTC
clone_size: .
v_call: TRBV9
j_call: TRBJ2-1
d_call: TRBD2

cdr3_aa: CASSVVGQGYTF
cdr3_nt: TGTGCCAGCAGCGTAGTTGGGCAGGGCTACACCTTC
clone_size: .
v_call: TRBV9
j_call: TRBJ1-2
d_call: .

cdr3_aa: CASSPSGQGTGELFF
cdr3_nt: TGTGCCAGCTCACCATCGGGACAGGGGACCGGGGAGCTGTTTTTT
clone_size: .
v_call: TRBV18
j_call: TRBJ2-2
d_call: TRBD1

cdr3_aa: CASRGARGTNEKLFF
cdr3_nt: TGTGCCAGCCGTGGGGCCCGCGGAACGAATGAAAAACTGTTTTTT
clone_size: .
v_call: TRBV28
j_call: TRBJ1-4
d_call: .

cdr3_aa: CAISELGQGSEQYF
cdr3_nt: TGTGCCATCAGTGAACTGGGACAGGGGTCCGAGCAGTACTTC
clone_size: .
v_call: TRBV10-3
j_call: TRBJ2-7
d_call: TRBD1

cdr3_aa: CASSETGLETGELFF
cdr3_nt: TGCGCCAGCAGCGAGACAGGGCTAGAAACCGGGGAGCTGTTTTTT
clone_size: once
v_call: TRBV5-1
j_call: TRBJ2-2
d_call: TRBD1

cdr3_aa: CASRGQASYEQYF
cdr3_nt: TGTGCCAGCCGGGGACAGGCATCCTACGAGCAGTACTTC
clone_size: .
v_call: TRBV6-6
j_call: TRBJ2-7
d_call: TRBD1

cdr3_aa: CASSSGQGGGQYF
cdr3_nt: TGCGCCAGCAGCTCCGGACAGGGAGGAGGGCAGTACTTC
clone_size: .
v_call: TRBV5-1
j_call: TRBJ2-7
d_call: TRBD1

cdr3_aa: CASSQDPSPTYEQYF
cdr3_nt: TGTGCCAGCAGCCAAGACCCAAGTCCCACTTACGAGCAGTACTTC
clone_size: .
v_call: TRBV3-1/TRBV3-2
j_call: TRBJ2-7
d_call: .

cdr3_aa: CASSESPRGEAFF
cdr3_nt: TGCGCCAGCAGTGAAAGTCCAAGGGGTGAAGCTTTCTTT
clone_size: .
v_call: TRBV10-2
j_call: TRBJ1-1
d_call: .

cdr3_aa: CASSLRVLAGYTF
cdr3_nt: TGTGCCAGCAGTTTGAGGGTTTTAGCGGGCTACACCTTC
clone_size: few
v_call: TRBV12-3/TRBV12-4
j_call: TRBJ1-2
d_call: .

cdr3_aa: CASSSDRAGIQYF
cdr3_nt: TGTGCCAGCAGCTCTGACAGGGCCGGCATTCAGTACTTC
clone_size: .
v_call: TRBV7-8
j_call: TRBJ2-4
d_call: TRBD1

cdr3_aa: CASKAGRNEQFF
cdr3_nt: TGTGCCAGCAAAGCAGGCCGGAATGAGCAGTTCTTC
clone_size: .
v_call: TRBV6-5
j_call: TRBJ2-1
d_call: .

cdr3_aa: CASSLGRGASGYTF
cdr3_nt: TGTGCCAGCAGCTTGGGCAGGGGCGCATCTGGCTACACCTTC
clone_size: .
v_call: TRBV7-2
j_call: TRBJ1-2
d_call: .

cdr3_aa: CASSLDSSNTDTQYF
cdr3_nt: TGCGCCAGCAGCTTGGACAGCTCAAACACAGATACGCAGTATTTT
clone_size: .
v_call: TRBV5-1
j_call: TRBJ2-3
d_call: .

cdr3_aa: CASTTWTEGTQYF
cdr3_nt: TGTGCCAGCACCACTTGGACGGAGGGGACCCAGTACTTC
clone_size: .
v_call: TRBV27
j_call: TRBJ2-5
d_call: .

cdr3_aa: CASSLSAENTEAFF
cdr3_nt: TGCGCCAGCAGCTTGTCGGCGGAGAACACTGAAGCTTTCTTT
clone_size: .
v_call: TRBV5-1
j_call: TRBJ1-1
d_call: .

cdr3_aa: CASSPLGGQSSYEQYF
cdr3_nt: TGCGCCAGCAGTCCCTTGGGGGGACAGTCTTCCTACGAGCAGTACTTC
clone_size: few
v_call: TRBV5-1
j_call: TRBJ2-7
d_call: .

cdr3_aa: CASRRTSGRSEQFF
cdr3_nt: TGTGCCAGCAGGCGGACTAGCGGGAGGTCGGAGCAGTTCTTC
clone_size: .
v_call: TRBV6-5
j_call: TRBJ2-1
d_call: TRBD2

cdr3_aa: CASRDRVSNQPQHF
cdr3_nt: TGTGCCAGCAGGGACAGGGTTAGCAATCAGCCCCAGCATTTT
clone_size: .
v_call: TRBV2
j_call: TRBJ1-5
d_call: TRBD1

cdr3_aa: CASSPELTGGLNTEAFF
cdr3_nt: TGTGCCAGCAGCCCGGAACTGACAGGGGGCTTGAACACTGAAGCTTTCTTT
clone_size: .
v_call: TRBV7-9
j_call: TRBJ1-1
d_call: TRBD1

cdr3_aa: CASSLGLAGSEQFF
cdr3_nt: TGCGCCAGCAGCTTGGGCCTAGCGGGTAGTGAGCAGTTCTTC
clone_size: .
v_call: TRBV5-1
j_call: TRBJ2-1
d_call: TRBD2

cdr3_aa: CASSLDRDRAEAFF
cdr3_nt: TGTGCCAGCAGTTTAGATCGGGACAGGGCTGAAGCTTTCTTT
clone_size: .
v_call: TRBV27
j_call: TRBJ1-1
d_call: TRBD1

cdr3_aa: CASSESPGKSEAFF
cdr3_nt: TGTGCCAGCAGTGAAAGCCCAGGGAAGAGTGAAGCTTTCTTT
clone_size: few
v_call: TRBV2
j_call: TRBJ1-1
d_call: .

cdr3_aa: CASSERRGQWEGYTF
cdr3_nt: TGCGCCAGCAGTGAGCGGAGGGGTCAATGGGAAGGCTACACCTTC
clone_size: once
v_call: TRBV10-1
j_call: TRBJ1-2
d_call: .

cdr3_aa: CASSLDPGYNEQFF
cdr3_nt: TGTGCCAGCAGTTTAGACCCAGGCTACAATGAGCAGTTCTTC
clone_size: few
v_call: TRBV27
j_call: TRBJ2-1
d_call: .

cdr3_aa: CASSPLGGQLYNEQFF
cdr3_nt: TGTGCCAGCAGCCCATTAGGCGGCCAACTCTACAATGAGCAGTTCTTC
clone_size: few
v_call: TRBV5-6
j_call: TRBJ2-1
d_call: .

cdr3_aa: CASSQYGGRTVGEQFF
cdr3_nt: TGTGCCAGCAGCCAATATGGCGGGAGAACGGTAGGTGAGCAGTTCTTC
clone_size: .
v_call: TRBV5-6
j_call: TRBJ2-1
d_call: TRBD2

cdr3_aa: CASSPPTSVGRGEQYF
cdr3_nt: TGTGCCAGCTCACCACCAACTAGCGTGGGGCGGGGTGAGCAGTACTTC
clone_size: .
v_call: TRBV18
j_call: TRBJ2-7
d_call: TRBD2

cdr3_aa: CASSPNVLAGVNGELFF
cdr3_nt: TGTGCCAGCAGCCCCAACGTACTAGCGGGAGTCAACGGGGAGCTGTTTTTT
clone_size: few
v_call: TRBV11-2
j_call: TRBJ2-2
d_call: TRBD2

cdr3_aa: CASSYHRGQRETQYF
cdr3_nt: TGTGCCAGCAGTTACCACAGGGGGCAGAGAGAGACCCAGTACTTC
clone_size: .
v_call: TRBV2
j_call: TRBJ2-5
d_call: TRBD1